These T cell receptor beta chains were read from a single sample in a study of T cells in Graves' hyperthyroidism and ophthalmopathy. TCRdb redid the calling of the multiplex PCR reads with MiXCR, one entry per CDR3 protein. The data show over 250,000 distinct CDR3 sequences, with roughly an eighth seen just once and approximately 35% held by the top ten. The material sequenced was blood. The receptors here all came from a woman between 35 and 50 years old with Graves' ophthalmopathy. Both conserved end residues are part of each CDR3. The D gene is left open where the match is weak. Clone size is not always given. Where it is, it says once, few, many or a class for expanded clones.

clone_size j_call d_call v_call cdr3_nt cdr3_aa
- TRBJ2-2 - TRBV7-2 TGTGCCAGCAGCTTAGTACTCAGGGGAGCCGGGGAGCTGTTTTTT CASSLVLRGAGELFF
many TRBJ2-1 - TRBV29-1 TGCAGCGTTGGTGTGTCAGAGCAGTTCTTC CSVGVSEQFF
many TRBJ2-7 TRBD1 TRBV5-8 TGTGCCAGCAGCTCAGGAGACAGGGTCTCCTACGAGCAGTACTTC CASSSGDRVSYEQYF
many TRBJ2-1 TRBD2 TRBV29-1 TGCAGCGTTGAAGGAGTAAATCGAGCGGGAGGGCCATACGATGAGCAGTTCTTC CSVEGVNRAGGPYDEQFF
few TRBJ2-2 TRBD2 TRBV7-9 TGTGCCAGCAGCTCATGGGCTAGCGGGAGGCGGTACACCGGGGAGCTGTTTTTT CASSSWASGRRYTGELFF
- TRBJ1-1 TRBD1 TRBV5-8 TGTGCCAGCAGCGCCGGGACAGCAAACACTGAAGCTTTCTTT CASSAGTANTEAFF
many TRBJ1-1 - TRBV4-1 TGCGCCAGCAGCCAAGATCCCCCTCCCATGTTGTCTGAAGCTTTCTTT CASSQDPPPMLSEAFF
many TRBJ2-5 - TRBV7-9 TGTGCCAGCAGCTACCGGACCCCGACGAAGCGGGAGACCCAGTACTTC CASSYRTPTKRETQYF
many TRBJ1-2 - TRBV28 TGTGCCAGCAGGACCCCGGGACACCTCTATGGCTACACCTTC CASRTPGHLYGYTF
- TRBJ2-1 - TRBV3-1 TGTGCCAGCAGCCACCGGGCCAGGACCTCTCTGGGTGAGCAGTTCTTC CASSHRARTSLGEQFF